These 4 T cell receptor beta chains were all obtained from the same sample, sequenced in a study of T cells in Graves' hyperthyroidism and ophthalmopathy. Amplification of TCR beta CDR3 regions was performed using RNA transcripts as template. The study used the HTBI primer set for a first-round RT-PCR of the TCR CDR3. MiXCR was run by TCRdb on the multiplex PCR reads, yielding one entry per CDR3 protein. This sample has more than 450,000 distinct CDR3 sequences, with less than 20% found just once. Sequences were obtained from blood. Source of these receptors: a man in his forties with Graves' ophthalmopathy.

This chain connects TRBV20-1 to TRBJ2-3; 9 bases align to TRBD1. V dropped 5 bases and J dropped 2; count of bases not matched to a gene: 8. Germline lookup yields CDR1 DFQATT and CDR2 SNEGSKA (reference sequence). The CDR3 is 15 amino acids. As DNA, the CDR3 is TGCAGTGCTGGGGTATGGGACAGGGTCACAGATACGCAGTATTTT. Protein: CSAGVWDRVTDTQYF.

The V and J genes are TRBV6-2 or TRBV6-3 and TRBJ1-2; TRBD1 is a possible D gene (5 bases). This CDR3 region has 14 residues. The V end was cut by 2 bases, the J end by 8 bases, with 15 bases between. CDR1 MNHEY and CDR2 SVGEGT come from the germline V gene. CDR3 DNA sequence: TGTGCCAGCAGTTACGAAGGGGCGCTCGGGGGCTACACCTTC. This codes for CASSYEGALGGYTF.

The chain employs TRBV6-1 and TRBJ2-7; D uncertain. V lost 6 bases and J lost 1, with 40 bases in between. The CDR3 spans 23 residues. Per germline, CDR1 MNHNS and CDR2 SASEGT. The CDR3 coding sequence is TGTGCCAGCAGCTACCTCGCAAGTAACCCCACTCCGGGTCGTCGCCAGAATTCCTACGAGCAGTACTTC. This gives the protein CASSYLASNPTPGRRQNSYEQYF.

The V gene is TRBV7-9, the J gene TRBJ2-3, with a possible D match to TRBD1 (6 bases). Between the trimmed V and J ends, which lost 3 bases and 3 bases, there was a span of 16 bases. Per the germline V gene, CDR1 is SEHNR and CDR2 is FQNEAQ (reference sequence). This CDR3 is built from 16 residues. The chain's CDR3 is CASSFQGPSRTDTQYF. CDR3 coding DNA: TGTGCCAGCAGCTTTCAGGGGCCATCAAGGACAGATACGCAGTATTTT.